The present TCR beta chain was sequenced within a study of metastatic and nonmetastatic thyroid tumors. For the study at large: Where malignant and benign thyroid patients were concerned, repertoires were compared across blood and tumor or nodule tissue. General study findings and limits: Significantly greater TCR beta diversity was reportedly found in malignant thyroid tumors than in benign nodules (in blood and tumor).

This clone occurred a few times. Its specificity is unknown. Thyroid surgery was preceded by no treatment in any patient. Original processing methods: Differences in CDR3 between clinicopathological groups were drawn on to build a classifier intended to discriminate distant-metastatic papillary thyroid cancer patients. TCRdb re-called the PCR reads via MiXCR. Clone size and V and J calls follow TCRdb, not the original study. Of about 7,400 clones listed, under 30% are singletons. This CDR3 comprises 11 residues. V was shortened by 8 bases and J by 2 bases, with 7 bases between the two germline ends. From germline, CDR1 is SGHVS and CDR2 FQNEAQ.

Material for sequencing was adjacent normal tissue. The chain links TRBV7-8 to TRBJ2-7; D not resolved. The TCR was taken from a male donor with papillary thyroid cancer or a benign thyroid nodule (not recorded which). Some clones in this sample may be carry-over from other donors' samples. In DNA form, the CDR3 reads TGTGCCAGCCGACATACCTACGAGCAGTACTTC. Residues: CASRHTYEQYF.